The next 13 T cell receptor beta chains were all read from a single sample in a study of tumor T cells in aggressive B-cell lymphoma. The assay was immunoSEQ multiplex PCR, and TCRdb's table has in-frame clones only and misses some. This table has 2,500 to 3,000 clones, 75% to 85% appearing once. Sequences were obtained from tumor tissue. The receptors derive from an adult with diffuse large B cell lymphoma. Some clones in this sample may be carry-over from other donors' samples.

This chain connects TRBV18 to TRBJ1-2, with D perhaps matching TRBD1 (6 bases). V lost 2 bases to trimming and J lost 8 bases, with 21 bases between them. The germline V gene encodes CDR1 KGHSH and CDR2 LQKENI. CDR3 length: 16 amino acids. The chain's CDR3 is CASSPVRQVFWMGYTF. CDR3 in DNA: TGTGCCAGCTCACCAGTAAGACAGGTCTTCTGGATGGGCTACACCTTC.

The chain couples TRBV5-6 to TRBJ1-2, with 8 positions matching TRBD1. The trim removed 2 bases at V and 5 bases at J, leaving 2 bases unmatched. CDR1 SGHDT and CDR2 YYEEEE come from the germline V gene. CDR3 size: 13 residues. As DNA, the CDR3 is TGTGCCAGCAGCTTTGGACAGGGTTATGGCTACACCTTC. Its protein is CASSFGQGYGYTF.

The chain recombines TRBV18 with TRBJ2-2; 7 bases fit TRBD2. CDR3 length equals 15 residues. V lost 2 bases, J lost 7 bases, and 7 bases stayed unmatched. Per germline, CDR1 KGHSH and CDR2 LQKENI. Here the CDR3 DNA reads TGTGCCAGCTCACCATTGAGCGGGGTCAGCGGGGAGCTGTTTTTT. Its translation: CASSPLSGVSGELFF. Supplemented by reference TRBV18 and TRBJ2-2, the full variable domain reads NAGVMQNPRHLVRRRGQEARLRCSPMKGHSHVYWYRQLPEEGLKFMVYLQKENIIDESGMPKERFSAEFPKEGPSILRIQQVVRGDSAAYFCASSPLSGVSGELFFGEGSRLTVL.

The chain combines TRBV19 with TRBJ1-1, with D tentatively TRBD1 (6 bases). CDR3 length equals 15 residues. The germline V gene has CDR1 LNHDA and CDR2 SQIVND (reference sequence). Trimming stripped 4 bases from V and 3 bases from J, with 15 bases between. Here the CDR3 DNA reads TGTGCCAGTAGTAGGGGGGGGCGAAGGGACACTGAAGCTTTCTTT. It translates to CASSRGGRRDTEAFF.

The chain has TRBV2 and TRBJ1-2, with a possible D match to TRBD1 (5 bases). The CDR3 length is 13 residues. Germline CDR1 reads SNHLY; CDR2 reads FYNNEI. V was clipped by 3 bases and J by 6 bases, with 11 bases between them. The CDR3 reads CASSEGREDGYTF. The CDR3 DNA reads TGTGCCAGCAGTGAGGGCAGGGAGGATGGCTACACCTTC.

Written as DNA, the CDR3 is TGTGCCAGCAGCTTATACTACAGGGGCACTGAAGCTTTCTTT. This sequence encodes CASSLYYRGTEAFF. V usage is TRBV5-4 and J usage is TRBJ1-1; 7 bases map to TRBD1. The length of the CDR3 is 14 residues. After removal of 2 bases from V and 4 bases from J, the junction contained 5 bases not matched to a gene. Germline V gene sequence: CDR1 SGHNT, CDR2 YYREEE (reference sequence).

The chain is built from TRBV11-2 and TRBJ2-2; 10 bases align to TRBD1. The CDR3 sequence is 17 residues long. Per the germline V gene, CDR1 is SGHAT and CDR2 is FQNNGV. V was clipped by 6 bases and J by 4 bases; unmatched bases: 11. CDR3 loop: CASRGAAGQGPTGELFF. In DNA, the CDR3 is TGTGCCAGCAGGGGTGCGGCGGGACAGGGGCCCACCGGGGAGCTGTTTTTT.

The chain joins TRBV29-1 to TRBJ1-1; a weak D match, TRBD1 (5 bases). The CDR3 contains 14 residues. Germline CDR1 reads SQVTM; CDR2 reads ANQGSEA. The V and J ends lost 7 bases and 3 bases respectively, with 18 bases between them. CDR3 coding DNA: TGCAGCGCCCCCCGACAGCCCACGGACACTGAAGCTTTCTTT. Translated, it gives CSAPRQPTDTEAFF. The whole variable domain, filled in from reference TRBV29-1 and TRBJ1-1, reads SAVISQKPSRDICQRGTSLTIQCQVDSQVTMMFWYRQQPGQSLTLIATANQGSEATYESGFVIDKFPISRPNLTFSTLTVSNMSPEDSSIYLCSAPRQPTDTEAFFGQGTRLTVV.

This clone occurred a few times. The CDR3 region is CAWSFQGAREKLFF. CDR3 DNA: TGTGCCTGGAGTTTCCAGGGGGCTCGGGAAAAACTGTTTTTT. The chain is built from TRBV30 and TRBJ1-4, with TRBD1 matching over 8 bases. After removal of 2 bases from V and 8 bases from J, the junction contained 7 bases not matched to a gene. The CDR3 length is 14 residues. Germline V gene sequence: CDR1 GTSNPN, CDR2 SVGIG (reference sequence).

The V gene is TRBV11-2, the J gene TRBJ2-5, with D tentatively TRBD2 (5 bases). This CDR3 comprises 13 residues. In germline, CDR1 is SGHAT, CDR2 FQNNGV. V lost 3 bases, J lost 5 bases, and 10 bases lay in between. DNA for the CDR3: TGTGCCAGCAGCTTTTATGGGGAGGAGACCCAGTACTTC. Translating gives CASSFYGEETQYF. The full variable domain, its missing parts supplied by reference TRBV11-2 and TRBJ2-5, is EAGVAQSPRYKIIEKRQSVAFWCNPISGHATLYWYQQILGQGPKLLIQFQNNGVVDDSQLPKDRFSAERLKGVDSTLKIQPAKLEDSAVYLCASSFYGEETQYFGPGTRLLVL.

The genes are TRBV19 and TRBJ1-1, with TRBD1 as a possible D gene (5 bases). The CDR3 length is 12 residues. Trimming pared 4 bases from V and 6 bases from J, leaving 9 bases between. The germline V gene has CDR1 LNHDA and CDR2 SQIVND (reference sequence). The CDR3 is CASSTGNSEAFF. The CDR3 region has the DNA TGTGCCAGTAGTACAGGGAATTCTGAAGCTTTCTTT.

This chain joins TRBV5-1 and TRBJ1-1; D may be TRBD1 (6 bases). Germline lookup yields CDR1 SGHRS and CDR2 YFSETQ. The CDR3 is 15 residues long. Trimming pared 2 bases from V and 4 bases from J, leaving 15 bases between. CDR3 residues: CASSFSGTTFTEAFF. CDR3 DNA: TGCGCCAGCAGCTTCTCCGGGACAACGTTCACTGAAGCTTTCTTT.

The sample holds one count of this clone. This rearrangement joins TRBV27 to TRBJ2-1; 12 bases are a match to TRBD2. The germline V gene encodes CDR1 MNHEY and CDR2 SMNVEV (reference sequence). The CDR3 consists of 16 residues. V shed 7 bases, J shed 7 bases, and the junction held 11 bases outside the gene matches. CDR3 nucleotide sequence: TGTGCCAGCACCACGGAGAGACTAGCGGGGGTGAATGAGCAGTTCTTC. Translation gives CASTTERLAGVNEQFF.